Here is one TCR beta chain with its context. Method: immunoSEQ multiplex PCR; TCRdb's copy keeps in-frame clones and lacks some. The sample carries some 200,000 clones, about 83% recorded once. This sample is drawn from a study of blood T cell repertoires in COVID-19. Looking at the study overall: Specimens from acute and convalescent COVID-19 originated in the United States, Italy and Spain.

The CDR3 spans 14 residues. Trimming cost V 2 bases and J 5 bases, with 10 bases left between them. Germline CDR1 and CDR2: SNHLY and FYNNEI. This chain connects TRBV2 to TRBJ1-5, with a tentative D call TRBD1 (6 bases). Specimen: peripheral blood. The sequence was obtained from a man between 18 and 29 years old with active or convalescent COVID-19. CDR3 DNA sequence: TGTGCCAGCAGTGAACAGGGGCCGGATCAGCCCCAGCATTTT. This sequence encodes CASSEQGPDQPQHF.